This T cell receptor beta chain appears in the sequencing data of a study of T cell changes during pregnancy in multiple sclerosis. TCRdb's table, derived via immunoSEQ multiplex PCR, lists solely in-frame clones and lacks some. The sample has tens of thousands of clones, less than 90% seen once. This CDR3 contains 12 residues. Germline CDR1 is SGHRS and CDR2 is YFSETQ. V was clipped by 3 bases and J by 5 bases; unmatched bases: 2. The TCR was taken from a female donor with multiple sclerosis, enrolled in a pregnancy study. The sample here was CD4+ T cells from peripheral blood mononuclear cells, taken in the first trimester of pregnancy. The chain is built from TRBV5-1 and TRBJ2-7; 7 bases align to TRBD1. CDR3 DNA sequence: TGCGCCAGCAGCTCTACAGGGGACGAGCAGTACTTC. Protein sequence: CASSSTGDEQYF.